Below are 27 T cell receptor beta chains sequenced from a single sample in a study of blood T cells in healthy people across ages. With a J-beta primer mix and a sample-barcoded 5' primer, a second PCR ran about 6 to 11 cycles. TCRdb independently ran MiXCR on the 5' RACE reads; one entry per CDR3 protein. Of about 1.5 million distinct CDR3 sequences in the sample, about 43% were seen once. What was sequenced was blood. Every receptor here comes from a young woman in good health.

In this sample, this clonotype turned up a few times. V and J are TRBV21-1 and TRBJ2-3; the tabulated D call, TRBD1, remains unverified against the DNA. TRBV21-1 is a documented pseudogene. The CDR3 consists of 14 residues. CDR3 coding DNA: TGTGCCAGCAGCAGTCGGGACAGAGGAGATACGCAGTATTTT. Amino acids: CASSSRDRGDTQYF.

This chain uses TRBV6-5 with TRBJ1-5, with a possible D match to TRBD1 (5 bases). The V and J ends lost 6 bases and 3 bases respectively, with 9 bases between them. The CDR3 extends over 13 amino acids. CDR1 is MNHEY and CDR2 is SVGAGI in the germline V gene. The DNA of the CDR3 is TGTGCCAGCAGGCGGGGGGACAATCAGCCCCAGCATTTT. Protein sequence: CASRRGDNQPQHF.

V is TRBV24-1 and J is TRBJ2-3; TRBD1 matches 7 bases. Looked up from germline, CDR1 is KGHDR and CDR2 is SFDVKD. The CDR3 is 17 residues long. The J segment lost 3 bases and the V segment lost 6 bases, leaving 14 bases of the junction unmatched. Here the CDR3 DNA reads TGTGCCACCAGTAGTTCCGGACCCAGGGGGTCGACAGATACGCAGTATTTT. This codes for CATSSSGPRGSTDTQYF.

V usage is TRBV10-3 and J usage is TRBJ1-1, with 12 nucleotides matching TRBD1. Germline CDR1 is ENHRY and CDR2 is SYGVKD. This CDR3 has 14 amino acids. The V gene end was trimmed by 9 bases and the J gene end by 3 bases; junction bases not matched to a gene: 5. In DNA form, the CDR3 reads TGTGCCATAGGGACAGGGGGCTCGGACACTGAAGCTTTCTTT. Encoded protein: CAIGTGGSDTEAFF.

This clonotype was counted many times. This rearrangement joins TRBV29-1 to TRBJ2-1, with TRBD1 as a possible D gene (6 bases). The CDR3 contains 11 residues. Germline loops: CDR1 SQVTM, CDR2 ANQGSEA. V lost 8 bases, J lost 12 bases, and 17 bases lay in between. The CDR3 nucleotides read TGCAGCACGAGACCCCAGGGGACGCAGTTCTTC. It encodes CSTRPQGTQFF.

The chain has TRBV6-1 and TRBJ1-3, with TRBD1 matching 8 bases. Germline CDR1 MNHNS, CDR2 SASEGT. The trim removed 7 bases at V and 4 bases at J, leaving 3 bases unmatched. CDR3 length: 13 residues. The CDR3 protein is CASTRDRGNTIYF. The DNA for the CDR3 is TGTGCCAGCACCAGGGACAGGGGAAACACCATATATTTT.

The J gene is TRBJ2-1, the V gene TRBV6-5, with 8 bases identical to TRBD2. V lost 3 bases and J lost 13; bases outside the gene matches: 17. Germline V gene lookup returns CDR1 MNHEY and CDR2 SVGAGI. The length of the CDR3 is 16 residues. CDR3 sequence reads: CASSYTLAGFEETQFF. As DNA, the CDR3 is TGTGCCAGCAGTTATACCTTAGCGGGGTTTGAAGAGACCCAGTTCTTC.

The table lists this clonotype with a few counts. Here the CDR3 reads CASSQDGGGQFIYEQYF. The CDR3 region has the DNA TGCGCCAGCAGCCAAGATGGCGGGGGCCAGTTTATCTACGAGCAGTACTTC. This chain joins TRBV4-1 and TRBJ2-7, with a tentative D call TRBD2 (7 bases). This CDR3 comprises 17 residues. Looked up from germline, CDR1 is MGHRA and CDR2 is YSYEKL. Trimming left V 0 bases short and J 3 bases short, with 18 bases between.

This clonotype came up a few times. V gene TRBV6-5 combines with J gene TRBJ1-1; tentative D call: TRBD1 (5 bases). Trimming cost V 5 bases and J 5 bases, with 15 bases left between them. CDR3 length: 14 residues. Germline V gene data show CDR1 as MNHEY and CDR2 as SVGAGI. The chain's CDR3 is CASSHQPGGTEAFF. The CDR3 DNA is TGTGCCAGCAGTCACCAGCCGGGGGGGACTGAAGCTTTCTTT.

This chain's CDR3 is CASSYSQVPREATNEKLFF. CDR3 coding DNA: TGTGCCAGCAGTTACTCGCAGGTCCCGCGGGAGGCGACTAATGAAAAACTGTTTTTT. This chain links TRBV6-5 with TRBJ1-4; no clear D gene. This CDR3 has 19 residues. The V gene's germline CDR1 is MNHEY and CDR2 SVGAGI. Trimming pared 0 bases from V and 2 bases from J, leaving 19 bases between.

Details on this clonotype: A much larger clone differs by one base, so this may be a read error. The chain carries TRBV20-1 and TRBJ2-5; D not resolved. CDR1 and CDR2 from the germline V gene are DFQATT and SNEGSKA (reference sequence). The CDR3 contains 12 residues. CDR3 amino acids: CVTRARQETQYF. The CDR3 DNA is TGCGTGACTCGGGCCCGACAAGAGACCCAGTACTTC.

The CDR3 coding sequence is TGCAGTGCTAGGGCCCTGAACACCGGGGAGCTGTTTTTT. It is translated as CSARALNTGELFF. The chain joins TRBV20-1 to TRBJ2-2; D gene ambiguous. Germline CDR1 is DFQATT and CDR2 is SNEGSKA (reference sequence). The CDR3 length is 13 residues. V was clipped by 3 bases and J by 1 base, with 6 bases between them.

The chain carries TRBV6-5 and TRBJ2-1; 12 bases fit TRBD2. The CDR3 spans 16 residues. Germline V gives CDR1 MNHEY, CDR2 SVGAGI. J gave up 8 bases and V 6 bases, and 11 bases lay outside the gene matches. CDR3 DNA sequence: TGTGCCAGCAGATCGCCGGGACTAGCGGGTTATGATGAGCAGTTCTTC. This codes for CASRSPGLAGYDEQFF.

This clonotype was detected once. Here the CDR3 reads CASSSPDYRIPDTQYF. CDR3 nucleotides: TGTGCCAGCAGCTCCCCCGACTACCGTATTCCAGATACGCAGTATTTT. V usage is TRBV7-2 and J usage is TRBJ2-3; possibly TRBD2 for D (5 bases). This CDR3 has 16 residues. Germline CDR1 reads SGHTA; CDR2 reads FQGNSA. V lost 4 bases and J lost 4, with 18 bases in between. The variable domain in full, with the rest retrieved from reference TRBV7-2 and TRBJ2-3, is GAGVSQSPSNKVTEKGKDVELRCDPISGHTALYWYRQSLGQGLEFLIYFQGNSAPDKSGLPSDRFSAERTGGSVSTLTIQRTQQEDSAVYLCASSSPDYRIPDTQYFGPGTRLTVL.

Note on this clonotype: The likely explanation is a read error, given a far larger clone one base away. The chain is built from TRBV7-8 and TRBJ2-1; 7 bases are shared with TRBD2. This CDR3 has 16 residues. Germline loops: CDR1 SGHVS, CDR2 FQNEAQ. The CDR3 sequence is CASSLVGGSSYNERFF. The CDR3, as DNA: TGTGCCAGCAGCTTAGTCGGGGGGAGCTCCTACAATGAGCGGTTCTTC.

The chain carries TRBV20-1 and TRBJ1-4; D might be TRBD1 (5 bases). The CDR3 is 14 amino acids. The germline V and J ends were trimmed by 0 bases and 2 bases, with 7 bases remaining between them. Germline assignment: CDR1 DFQATT and CDR2 SNEGSKA (reference sequence). CDR3 sequence (DNA): TGCAGTGCTAGAGACGGGGCCACTAATGAAAAACTGTTTTTT. It codes for CSARDGATNEKLFF.

This sequence joins TRBV2 and TRBJ2-1; the D call may be TRBD1 or TRBD2 (5 bases each). The J call may be incorrect, as the DNA end agrees better with TRBJ2-7. CDR1 is SNHLY and CDR2 is FYNNEI in the germline V gene. This CDR3 is 13 amino acids long. This CDR3 reads CASRGGLDNEQYF. The CDR3 region has the DNA TGTGCCAGCAGGGGCGGACTGGACAATGAGCAGTACTTC.

V and J are TRBV20-1 and TRBJ1-5, with D uncertain. CDR3 length equals 14 residues. Germline V gene sequence: CDR1 DFQATT, CDR2 SNEGSKA (reference sequence). Trimming removed 4 bases at V and 1 base at J, with 11 bases between. This CDR3 reads CSAKKQASNQPQHF. CDR3 DNA: TGCAGTGCTAAGAAGCAGGCGAGCAATCAGCCCCAGCATTTT.

This clonotype appeared once. The chain carries TRBV6-5 and TRBJ1-2; weak D call: TRBD1 (6 bases). The CDR3 runs 16 residues. Deletions cut 6 bases from V and 0 bases from J, with 17 bases between. Germline assignment: CDR1 MNHEY and CDR2 SVGAGI. The CDR3: CASSSQIGGANYGYTF. As DNA, the CDR3 is TGTGCCAGCAGCTCACAAATAGGGGGAGCTAACTATGGCTACACCTTC.

This rearrangement joins TRBV7-9 to TRBJ1-1; TRBD1 agrees at 8 bases. This CDR3 is built from 15 residues. The ends lost 5 bases at V and 1 base at J; junction bases unmatched: 6. Germline assignment: CDR1 SEHNR and CDR2 FQNEAQ (reference sequence). CDR3 loop: CASSKRTGQNTEAFF. The CDR3, as DNA: TGTGCCAGCAGCAAACGGACAGGGCAGAACACTGAAGCTTTCTTT.

A few counts support this clonotype. The gene calls are TRBV12-3 or TRBV12-4 and TRBJ1-1; D uncertain. CDR3 length equals 13 residues. V was clipped by 7 bases and J by 10 bases, with 19 bases between them. CDR3 coding DNA: TGTGCCAGCACCAGGACCGTGGGTGGTGTAGCTTTCTTT. Its translation is CASTRTVGGVAFF.

This clonotype was observed a few times. The rearrangement links TRBV7-9 to TRBJ2-3; unclear D gene. Germline V gene data show CDR1 as SEHNR and CDR2 as FQNEAQ (reference sequence). This CDR3 spans 13 amino acids. V was trimmed by 8 bases and J by 1 base, leaving 10 bases between them. CDR3 loop: CASLFAGTDTQYF. The CDR3 coding sequence is TGTGCCAGCCTATTTGCGGGCACAGATACGCAGTATTTT.

This chain links TRBV20-1 with TRBJ1-2; D is undetermined. Trimming left V 0 bases short and J 3 bases short, with 5 bases between. This CDR3 contains 12 residues. The germline V gene encodes CDR1 DFQATT and CDR2 SNEGSKA (reference sequence). The chain's CDR3 is CSAREGYYGYTF. CDR3 DNA sequence: TGCAGTGCTAGAGAGGGTTACTATGGCTACACCTTC.

The table lists this clonotype with a few counts. The chain combines TRBV10-3 with TRBJ1-5; TRBD1 might be the D (6 bases). V was clipped by 2 bases and J by 7 bases, with 12 bases between them. The germline V gene has CDR1 ENHRY and CDR2 SYGVKD. This CDR3 is built from 14 residues. Here the CDR3 DNA reads TGTGCCATCAGTGAGGGACAGCCGGGCCAGCCCCAGCATTTT. This gives the protein CAISEGQPGQPQHF.

This chain uses TRBV2 with TRBJ2-6, with D possibly matching TRBD1 (5 bases). The CDR3 contains 13 residues. V was pared by 6 bases and J by 7 bases, with 10 bases between. Germline V gene data show CDR1 as SNHLY and CDR2 as FYNNEI. CDR3 region: CASRPQGANVLTF. The CDR3 coding sequence is TGTGCCAGCAGGCCCCAGGGAGCCAACGTCCTGACTTTC.

About this clonotype: Sequence at one end of the junction differs from germline and may be a read error. The chain uses TRBV25-1 and TRBJ2-5; D call uncertain. Germline V gene lookup returns CDR1 MGHDK and CDR2 SYGVNS. The CDR3 consists of 15 residues. Written as DNA, the CDR3 is TGCGCCAGCAGTGAAGATAGGCAAGGCAAAGAGACCCAGTACTTC. As protein: CASSEDRQGKETQYF.

J is TRBJ2-1 and V is TRBV20-1; a weak D match, TRBD2 (6 bases). The DNA matches TRBJ2-7 better at its end, which makes the J call doubtful. This CDR3 is 14 amino acids long. CDR1 is DFQATT and CDR2 is SNEGSKA in the germline V gene (reference sequence). The CDR3: CSAFLGGSYNEQYF. DNA for the CDR3: TGCAGTGCTTTCCTCGGGGGTTCCTACAATGAGCAGTACTTC.